The 27 T cell receptor beta chains presented below share a single source sample, sequenced in a study of CD8 T cells in ankylosing spondylitis. MiXCR was run by TCRdb on the 5' RACE reads, yielding one entry per CDR3 protein. The repertoire includes about 9,000 distinct CDR3 sequences, around 4% of them detected once, and about 9.4% sits in the top ten. Input material: blood, either unsorted or a sorted T cell fraction (not recorded which). Receptors originate from a female donor with ankylosing spondylitis or in good health (not recorded which).

The rearrangement uses TRBV9 and TRBJ2-1; D may be TRBD1 or TRBD2 (5 bases each). This CDR3 is 15 amino acids long. Trimming removed 4 bases at V and 8 bases at J, with 19 bases between. Per the germline V gene, CDR1 is SGDLS and CDR2 is YYNGEE. Written as DNA, the CDR3 is TGTGCCAGCAGCTCTGCCGGGACGAATCGTCATGAGCAGTTCTTC. It translates to CASSSAGTNRHEQFF.

This clonotype was counted ten times or more. The chain combines TRBV9 with TRBJ2-1; D may match TRBD1 or TRBD2 (6 bases each). Germline assignment: CDR1 SGDLS and CDR2 YYNGEE. V lost 0 bases to trimming and J lost 2 bases, with 27 bases between them. CDR3 size: 21 residues. The CDR3 bases are TGTGCCAGCAGCGTAGCGCCGATGGGACGGGGGCCGGAGGTTGCCTACAATGAGCAGTTCTTC. This encodes CASSVAPMGRGPEVAYNEQFF.

Points on this clonotype: The junction shows a germline mismatch at one end, possibly a read error. The gene calls are TRBV5-4 and TRBJ2-2, with D tentatively TRBD2 (5 bases). This CDR3 has 14 amino acids. The germline V gene encodes CDR1 SGHNT and CDR2 YYREEE (reference sequence). The CDR3 bases are TGTGCCAGCAGCCGTGGGCCGCTCACCGGGGTGCTGTTTTTT. Translated, it gives CASSRGPLTGVLFF.

In its sample, this clonotype ranks as medium-sized. The V and J genes are TRBV9 and TRBJ1-4; D remains ambiguous. V was clipped by 3 bases and J by 13 bases, with 16 bases between them. Per germline, CDR1 SGDLS and CDR2 YYNGEE. This CDR3 has 13 amino acids. CDR3 sequence reads: CASSAPRSRGLFF. The CDR3 DNA is TGTGCCAGCAGCGCCCCTAGAAGCCGGGGACTGTTTTTT. The complete variable domain, with remaining parts taken from reference TRBV9 and TRBJ1-4, reads DSGVTQTPKHLITATGQRVTLRCSPRSGDLSVYWYQQSLDQGLQFLIQYYNGEERAKGNILERFSAQQFPDLHSELNLSSLELGDSALYFCASSAPRSRGLFFGSGTQLSVL.

This clonotype was counted many times. In nucleotides, the CDR3 is TGTGCCAGCAGCGTAGTTGACAGGGGTAACTATGGCTACACCTTC. Residues: CASSVVDRGNYGYTF. The chain is built from TRBV9 and TRBJ1-2, with TRBD1 identical over 8 bases. J was trimmed by 1 base and V by 0 bases; bases with no gene match: 2. This CDR3 has 15 amino acids. The germline V gene has CDR1 SGDLS and CDR2 YYNGEE.

This clonotype was detected ten times or more. The rearrangement uses TRBV9 and TRBJ2-7; D might be TRBD1 (6 bases). The CDR3 totals 13 residues. The germline CDR1 and CDR2 sequences are SGDLS and YYNGEE. Trimming removed 0 bases at V and 7 bases at J, with 11 bases between. The CDR3, as DNA: TGTGCCAGCAGCGTAGGAATGGGGACAGAGCAGTACTTC. It encodes CASSVGMGTEQYF.

This clonotype was seen many times. Written as DNA, the CDR3 is TGTGCCAGCAGCTCTGGAACAGGGTCGTTGGATCAGCCCCAGCATTTT. Its protein is CASSSGTGSLDQPQHF. V and J are TRBV9 and TRBJ1-5; D possibly corresponds to TRBD1 (6 bases). The CDR3 consists of 16 residues. Germline V gives CDR1 SGDLS, CDR2 YYNGEE. V shed 4 bases and J shed 5 bases, with 19 bases lying between them.

This clonotype came up a few times. The chain joins TRBV9 to TRBJ2-1; 7 bases match TRBD2. J gave up 1 base and V 3 bases, and 7 bases lay outside the gene matches. The CDR3 covers 16 residues. Germline V CDR1 and CDR2: SGDLS, YYNGEE. CDR3 residues: CASSALREISYNEQFF. The CDR3 nucleotides are TGTGCCAGCAGCGCCCTGCGGGAGATATCCTACAATGAGCAGTTCTTC.

In this sample, this clonotype is medium-sized (0.01 to 0.1%). J is TRBJ2-1 and V is TRBV9; tentative D call: TRBD2 (5 bases). Germline V gene lookup returns CDR1 SGDLS and CDR2 YYNGEE. Trimming pared 3 bases from V and 3 bases from J, leaving 13 bases between. The length of the CDR3 is 15 residues. The CDR3 sequence is CASSDSSGYYNEQFF. The CDR3 bases are TGTGCCAGCAGCGACTCCAGCGGTTACTACAATGAGCAGTTCTTC. Drawing the rest from reference TRBV9 and TRBJ2-1, the complete variable domain is DSGVTQTPKHLITATGQRVTLRCSPRSGDLSVYWYQQSLDQGLQFLIQYYNGEERAKGNILERFSAQQFPDLHSELNLSSLELGDSALYFCASSDSSGYYNEQFFGPGTRLTVL.

In its sample, this clonotype was seen many times. This sequence joins TRBV9 and TRBJ2-7, with 11 nucleotides matching TRBD1. There are 16 residues in the CDR3. CDR1 is SGDLS, CDR2 YYNGEE, per germline. The trim removed 0 bases at V and 0 bases at J, leaving 2 bases unmatched. In DNA form, the CDR3 reads TGTGCCAGCAGCGTAGCCGGACAGGGGGCCTCCTACGAGCAGTACTTC. Its protein is CASSVAGQGASYEQYF.

This clonotype showed up many times. The chain has TRBV9 and TRBJ2-1; possibly TRBD1 for D (5 bases). Trimming stripped 0 bases from V and 1 base from J, with 8 bases between. CDR1 is SGDLS and CDR2 is YYNGEE in the germline V gene. The CDR3 consists of 15 residues. Here the CDR3 reads CASSVGGRSYNEQFF. CDR3 DNA: TGTGCCAGCAGCGTAGGGGGCCGATCCTACAATGAGCAGTTCTTC.

This clonotype appeared many times. The chain couples TRBV9 to TRBJ1-1, with D possibly matching TRBD1 (6 bases). The germline V gene has CDR1 SGDLS and CDR2 YYNGEE. The CDR3 length is 14 residues. Trimming cost V 3 bases and J 2 bases, with 11 bases left between them. CDR3 coding DNA: TGTGCCAGCAGCGCCGGGGACATCAACACTGAAGCTTTCTTT. Its protein product is CASSAGDINTEAFF.

This clonotype was picked up many times. The V gene is TRBV9, the J gene TRBJ2-5, with D maybe TRBD1 (6 bases). V lost 3 bases and J 5 bases, leaving 14 bases between the germline ends. This CDR3 is built from 14 residues. Germline lookup yields CDR1 SGDLS and CDR2 YYNGEE. The CDR3 DNA reads TGTGCCAGCAGCGGGAACAGGGAAGGGGAGACCCAGTACTTC. Protein product: CASSGNREGETQYF.

By sample fraction, this clonotype is medium-sized. The V and J genes are TRBV9 and TRBJ2-2, with TRBD1 identical over 10 bases. Germline V lookup: CDR1 SGDLS, CDR2 YYNGEE. The CDR3 is made up of 17 amino acids. J was trimmed by 3 bases and V by 0 bases; bases with no gene match: 5. The CDR3 DNA reads as TGTGCCAGCAGCGTAGTTGTTGGACAGGGGGACACCGGGGAGCTGTTTTTT. Translated, it gives CASSVVVGQGDTGELFF.

This sequence joins TRBV9 and TRBJ2-2, with TRBD2 as a possible D gene (6 bases). CDR3 length: 16 amino acids. With 0 bases removed from V and 2 bases from J, the gap between germline ends came to 11 bases. CDR1 is SGDLS, CDR2 YYNGEE, per germline. The CDR3 coding sequence is TGTGCCAGCAGCGTAGGGGAGCGGGCCAACACCGGGGAGCTGTTTTTT. Its translation: CASSVGERANTGELFF. Looking up the rest from reference TRBV9 and TRBJ2-2 gives the full variable domain: DSGVTQTPKHLITATGQRVTLRCSPRSGDLSVYWYQQSLDQGLQFLIQYYNGEERAKGNILERFSAQQFPDLHSELNLSSLELGDSALYFCASSVGERANTGELFFGEGSRLTVL.

This clonotype was counted ten times or more. The chain employs TRBV21-1 and TRBJ2-2; the table's D gene call, TRBD1, was not cross checked with the DNA. TRBV21-1 is a pseudogene segment. CDR3 length: 17 amino acids. CDR3 sequence: CASSSRRPPGPREGLFF. The CDR3 DNA reads as TGTGCCAGCAGCTCCAGGAGGCCTCCGGGACCCCGGGAGGGGCTGTTTTTT.

This clonotype came up a few times. The chain's CDR3 is CASSVEDRGPYEQYF. CDR3 nucleotides: TGTGCCAGCAGCGTAGAGGACAGGGGGCCTTACGAGCAGTACTTC. The chain links TRBV9 to TRBJ2-7; 11 positions match TRBD1. In germline, CDR1 is SGDLS, CDR2 YYNGEE. The CDR3 sequence is 15 residues long. Trimming took 0 bases from V and 4 from J; bases not matched to a gene: 3.

By share, this clonotype counts as medium-sized. The CDR3 is CASSTSGTPSYNEQFF. The CDR3 nucleotides read TGTGCCAGCAGCACTAGCGGGACCCCTTCCTACAATGAGCAGTTCTTC. This chain links TRBV9 with TRBJ2-1; 10 nucleotides agree with TRBD2. The ends lost 4 bases at V and 1 base at J; junction bases unmatched: 5. The CDR3 extends over 16 amino acids. Germline lookup yields CDR1 SGDLS and CDR2 YYNGEE.

In its sample, this clonotype ranks as medium-sized. The chain employs TRBV9 and TRBJ1-1; no clear D gene. Trimming shortened V by 4 bases and J by 1 base, and 11 bases separated the two germline ends. Germline CDR1 reads SGDLS; CDR2 reads YYNGEE. The CDR3 contains 14 residues. The CDR3 reads CASSPGRTNTEAFF. The CDR3 DNA reads TGTGCCAGCAGCCCCGGACGTACGAACACTGAAGCTTTCTTT.

V usage is TRBV9 and J usage is TRBJ2-5; 8 bases map to TRBD2. Germline CDR1 reads SGDLS; CDR2 reads YYNGEE. The CDR3 is made up of 14 amino acids. Unmatched junction bases numbered 2, after V lost 0 bases and J lost 4 bases. CDR3 residues: CASSVAGGTETQYF. The CDR3 coding sequence is TGTGCCAGCAGCGTAGCGGGGGGGACAGAGACCCAGTACTTC.

This clonotype occurred many times. The V gene is TRBV9, the J gene TRBJ2-5; perhaps D is TRBD1 or TRBD2 (5 bases each). Germline CDR1 and CDR2: SGDLS and YYNGEE. Trimming took off 7 bases at V and 2 bases at J, with 12 bases between the two ends. The CDR3 has 13 amino acids. The CDR3 DNA follows: TGTGCCAGCGCAGGGACCGGACAAGAGACCCAGTACTTC. It yields the protein CASAGTGQETQYF.

This clonotype was seen at least ten times. This chain joins TRBV9 and TRBJ1-1; D is perhaps TRBD1 (5 bases). Germline CDR1 SGDLS, CDR2 YYNGEE. The CDR3 extends over 12 amino acids. The V and J ends lost 5 bases and 4 bases respectively, with 9 bases between them. DNA for the CDR3: TGTGCCAGCAGGGGGGGGGGCACTGAAGCTTTCTTT. This translates into CASRGGGTEAFF.

This clonotype was counted many times. V is TRBV9 and J is TRBJ2-7, with 9 bases aligning to TRBD1. Unmatched junction bases numbered 5, after V lost 4 bases and J lost 6 bases. The CDR3 consists of 13 residues. CDR1 and CDR2 from the germline V gene are SGDLS and YYNGEE. CDR3 sequence (DNA): TGTGCCAGCAGCCCAGGGACAGGGATCGAGCAGTACTTC. Translating gives CASSPGTGIEQYF.

This clonotype appeared many times. The genes are TRBV9 and TRBJ1-2; 7 bases line up with TRBD1. The CDR3 is 14 residues long. Trimming took 3 bases from V and 0 from J; bases not matched to a gene: 2. Germline V gene sequence: CDR1 SGDLS, CDR2 YYNGEE. CDR3 nucleotides: TGTGCCAGCAGCGGGGACAGCTCTAACTATGGCTACACCTTC. It codes for CASSGDSSNYGYTF.

This clonotype was recorded at least ten times. V is TRBV9 and J is TRBJ2-7; 14 bases match TRBD2. CDR1 is SGDLS and CDR2 is YYNGEE in the germline V gene. V dropped 2 bases and J dropped 4; count of bases not matched to a gene: 5. CDR3 length: 16 residues. CDR3 in DNA: TGTGCCAGCAGCGTTGGGGGACTAGCGGGGGTTTACGAGCAGTACTTC. Amino acid sequence: CASSVGGLAGVYEQYF. Supplemented by reference TRBV9 and TRBJ2-7, the full variable domain reads DSGVTQTPKHLITATGQRVTLRCSPRSGDLSVYWYQQSLDQGLQFLIQYYNGEERAKGNILERFSAQQFPDLHSELNLSSLELGDSALYFCASSVGGLAGVYEQYFGPGTRLTVT.

This clonotype was seen ten or more times. CDR3 nucleotide sequence: TGTGCCAGCAGCGGCCGGCAGGGAGGGGGGGCTAACTATGGCTACACCTTC. Protein sequence: CASSGRQGGGANYGYTF. The chain combines TRBV9 with TRBJ1-2, with a tentative D call TRBD1 (6 bases). V dropped 3 bases and J dropped 0 bases, with 18 bases sitting between them. CDR3 length: 17 residues. Germline-derived CDR1 and CDR2 are SGDLS and YYNGEE.

Relative to its sample, this clonotype is medium-sized. This chain joins TRBV9 and TRBJ2-2; no clear D. Per germline, CDR1 SGDLS and CDR2 YYNGEE. The CDR3 consists of 14 residues. Trimming cost V 0 bases and J 4 bases, with 7 bases left between them. The CDR3 DNA sequence: TGTGCCAGCAGCGTAGGTAAATTCACCGGGGAGCTGTTTTTT. It yields the protein CASSVGKFTGELFF.